The next 29 T cell receptor beta chains were all read from a single sample in a study of shared clonotypes between healthy human individuals. Profiled with immunoSEQ multiplex PCR; TCRdb holds only in-frame clones, not every one. The sample includes approximately 2,000,000 clones, over 85% of them seen just once. Positive CCR7 selection of CD45RO-negative cells yielded the naive CD8 cells, and terminally differentiated effector memory CD45RA+ cells were excluded. Sequenced sample: naive CD8+ T cells from PBMCs. The receptors originated from a man younger than 35 in good health. Some clones in this sample may be carry-over from other donors' samples.

This chain uses TRBV5-5 with TRBJ1-1; TRBD1 is a possible D gene (5 bases). The germline V gene has CDR1 SGHKS and CDR2 YYEKEE (reference sequence). The CDR3 spans 13 residues. Trimming cost V 6 bases and J 3 bases, with 12 bases left between them. DNA of the CDR3: TGTGCCAGCACCGGGACGGGGGACACTGAAGCTTTCTTT. Its protein product is CASTGTGDTEAFF.

The rearrangement joins TRBV15 to TRBJ2-1, with unresolved D. CDR3 length equals 15 residues. The ends were cut back, 7 bases at V and 6 bases at J, with 19 bases in the middle. CDR1 LNHNV and CDR2 YYDKDF come from the germline V gene (reference sequence). Here the CDR3 DNA reads TGTGCCACCACCCCCGGGCTAGGGCCAAGCAATGAGCAGTTCTTC. Its protein is CATTPGLGPSNEQFF. Full variable domain (rest looked up from reference TRBV15 and TRBJ2-1): DAMVIQNPRYQVTQFGKPVTLSCSQTLNHNVMYWYQQKSSQAPKLLFHYYDKDFNNEADTPDNFQSRRPNTSFCFLDIRSPGLGDTAMYLCATTPGLGPSNEQFFGPGTRLTVL.

This chain connects TRBV6-5 to TRBJ1-2; weak D call: TRBD1 (5 bases). CDR1 and CDR2 from the germline V gene are MNHEY and SVGAGI. Trimming left V 0 bases short and J 3 bases short, with 11 bases between. The CDR3 runs to 15 residues. For the CDR3, the DNA is TGTGCCAGCAGTTACTCGGAGGGGATGGACTATGGCTACACCTTC. Translation: CASSYSEGMDYGYTF.

The genes are TRBV28 and TRBJ2-1; TRBD1 might be the D (6 bases). From germline, CDR1 is MDHEN and CDR2 SYDVKM. V was clipped by 3 bases and J by 8 bases, with 20 bases between them. The CDR3 has 16 amino acids. CDR3 region: CASSFYRDKTKDEQFF. DNA of the CDR3: TGTGCCAGCAGTTTTTACAGGGACAAGACTAAGGATGAGCAGTTCTTC.

This clone was observed once. The chain links TRBV30 to TRBJ1-6; tentative D call: TRBD1 (5 bases). Germline V gene sequence: CDR1 GTSNPN, CDR2 SVGIG (reference sequence). This CDR3 spans 12 amino acids. Trimming took off 3 bases at V and 10 bases at J, with 10 bases between the two ends. The CDR3 sequence: CAWRRGTSPLHF. The CDR3, as DNA: TGTGCCTGGAGACGGGGGACCTCACCCCTCCACTTT. The full variable domain, in which reference TRBV30 and TRBJ1-6 provide the parts outside the CDR3, is SQTIHQWPATLVQPVGSPLSLECTVEGTSNPNLYWYRQAAGRGLQLLFYSVGIGQISSEVPQNLSASRPQDRQFILSSKKLLLSDSGFYLCAWRRGTSPLHFGNGTRLTVT.

This rearrangement joins TRBV28 to TRBJ2-5, with D perhaps TRBD1 or TRBD2 (7 bases each). The CDR3 is made up of 15 amino acids. CDR1 is MDHEN, CDR2 SYDVKM, per germline. V was pared by 5 bases and J by 5 bases, with 18 bases between. The CDR3 protein is CASSPAGTAGETQYF. The DNA for the CDR3 is TGTGCCAGCAGTCCCGCCGGGACAGCGGGGGAGACCCAGTACTTC.

V is TRBV7-6 and J is TRBJ2-3; D unresolved. The CDR3 contains 15 residues. Trimming shortened V by 3 bases and J by 4 bases, and 14 bases separated the two germline ends. Germline CDR1 SGHVS, CDR2 FNYEAQ. The CDR3 protein is CASSFGLWRADTQYF. CDR3 DNA sequence: TGTGCCAGCAGCTTCGGGCTTTGGCGCGCAGATACGCAGTATTTT.

This chain joins TRBV28 and TRBJ1-5; perhaps TRBD1 as D (5 bases). CDR3 size: 15 residues. The germline V and J ends were trimmed by 2 bases and 2 bases, with 10 bases remaining between them. Germline values: CDR1 MDHEN, CDR2 SYDVKM. Here the CDR3 reads CASSLMGRGNQPQHF. The CDR3 region has the DNA TGTGCCAGCAGTTTAATGGGCAGGGGCAATCAGCCCCAGCATTTT.

This chain uses TRBV7-9 with TRBJ1-1; the D is unclear. V gave up 1 base and J gave up 7 bases, with 19 bases separating them. The CDR3 runs 16 residues. Germline V lookup: CDR1 SEHNR, CDR2 FQNEAQ (reference sequence). The CDR3 DNA sequence: TGTGCCAGCAGCTTAGGATTGGTCCGGCCGAGTAGTGAAGCTTTCTTT. Its protein product is CASSLGLVRPSSEAFF.

This chain connects TRBV15 to TRBJ1-5; D is unclear. CDR1 is LNHNV and CDR2 is YYDKDF in the germline V gene (reference sequence). Trimming removed 8 bases from V and 4 bases from J, with 12 bases in between. The CDR3 sequence is 13 residues long. The CDR3 DNA reads TGTGCCACCTCGCAGCTAATGAATCAGCCCCAGCATTTT. Its translation: CATSQLMNQPQHF.

This sequence joins TRBV30 and TRBJ1-2, with 7 bases matching TRBD1. Unmatched junction bases numbered 6, after V lost 2 bases and J lost 3 bases. The CDR3 runs 14 residues. CDR1 and CDR2 (germline): GTSNPN, SVGIG (reference sequence). The CDR3 region is CAWSPDRHHYGYTF. CDR3 bases: TGTGCCTGGAGTCCGGACAGGCACCACTATGGCTACACCTTC.

The rearrangement joins TRBV28 to TRBJ2-7, with D maybe TRBD2 (6 bases). The length of the CDR3 is 17 residues. The V end lost 3 bases, the J end lost 4 bases, and 22 bases lay between the germline ends. Germline CDR1 reads MDHEN; CDR2 reads SYDVKM. The CDR3 loop reads CASSFSTGLLSPYEQYF. DNA for the CDR3: TGTGCCAGCAGTTTTTCTACGGGACTTCTTAGCCCATACGAGCAGTACTTC.

J is TRBJ2-5 and V is TRBV28, with 10 bases lining up with TRBD1. The V gene end was trimmed by 2 bases and the J gene end by 2 bases; junction bases not matched to a gene: 8. This CDR3 is built from 17 residues. CDR1 is MDHEN, CDR2 SYDVKM, per germline. This CDR3 is CASSLGPGQGIQETQYF. The DNA of the CDR3 is TGTGCCAGCAGTTTAGGTCCGGGACAGGGGATTCAAGAGACCCAGTACTTC.

This CDR3 reads CASSQKGGGTEAFF. The CDR3 DNA follows: TGCGCCAGCAGCCAAAAAGGAGGGGGGACTGAAGCTTTCTTT. The chain has TRBV4-1 and TRBJ1-1, with D perhaps TRBD1 (6 bases). Germline V gene sequence: CDR1 MGHRA, CDR2 YSYEKL. Deletions cut 2 bases from V and 5 bases from J, with 12 bases between. CDR3 length: 14 residues.

To note about this clone: The sample holds other DNA sequences that translate to the same CDR3. The chain joins TRBV9 to TRBJ1-1; possible D gene TRBD1, 6 bases. CDR3 length: 13 amino acids. Trimming took off 4 bases at V and 5 bases at J, with 12 bases between the two ends. From germline, CDR1 is SGDLS and CDR2 YYNGEE. CDR3 sequence: CASSTGQNTEAFF. The DNA of the CDR3 is TGTGCCAGCAGCACCGGACAGAATACTGAAGCTTTCTTT.

The V call is TRBV28, the J call TRBJ2-1; D call uncertain. This CDR3 has 11 amino acids. Per germline, CDR1 MDHEN and CDR2 SYDVKM. V was cut by 5 bases and J by 4 bases, with 3 bases left in between. DNA of the CDR3: TGTGCCAGCAGTGAGTACAATGAGCAGTTCTTC. It is translated as CASSEYNEQFF. The complete variable domain, with remaining parts taken from reference TRBV28 and TRBJ2-1, reads DVKVTQSSRYLVKRTGEKVFLECVQDMDHENMFWYRQDPGLGLRLIYFSYDVKMKEKGDIPEGYSVSREKKERFSLILESASTNQTSMYLCASSEYNEQFFGPGTRLTVL.

This sequence joins TRBV9 and TRBJ1-2; D is unclear. Germline V gene sequence: CDR1 SGDLS, CDR2 YYNGEE. V was pared by 0 bases and J by 0 bases, with 6 bases between. CDR3 length equals 14 residues. CDR3 bases: TGTGCCAGCAGCGTAGTGTCGGCTAACTATGGCTACACCTTC. Its translation: CASSVVSANYGYTF.

This chain joins TRBV9 and TRBJ1-1, with 12 bases lining up with TRBD1. The CDR3 consists of 16 residues. The trim removed 3 bases at V and 5 bases at J, leaving 8 bases unmatched. In germline, CDR1 is SGDLS, CDR2 YYNGEE. This chain's CDR3 is CASSAGQGAPGTEAFF. As DNA, the CDR3 is TGTGCCAGCAGCGCGGGACAGGGGGCGCCGGGGACTGAAGCTTTCTTT. Supplemented by reference TRBV9 and TRBJ1-1, the full variable domain reads DSGVTQTPKHLITATGQRVTLRCSPRSGDLSVYWYQQSLDQGLQFLIQYYNGEERAKGNILERFSAQQFPDLHSELNLSSLELGDSALYFCASSAGQGAPGTEAFFGQGTRLTVV.

The chain joins TRBV6-6 to TRBJ2-7; TRBD1 might be the D (5 bases). Trimming stripped 8 bases from V and 4 bases from J, with 12 bases between. CDR3 size: 12 residues. Germline CDR1 is MNHNY and CDR2 is SVGAGI (reference sequence). In DNA form, the CDR3 reads TGTGCCAGCGCCGACCCAGGGTACGAGCAGTACTTC. Protein product: CASADPGYEQYF.

The rearrangement links TRBV7-9 to TRBJ1-2, with 7 bases identical to TRBD1. This CDR3 is built from 15 residues. Germline CDR1 SEHNR, CDR2 FQNEAQ (reference sequence). Losses at the gene ends were 0 bases for V and 6 bases for J; bases not matched to a gene: 7. This chain's CDR3 is CASSLARGGTDGYTF. The CDR3, as DNA: TGTGCCAGCAGCTTAGCTCGGGGAGGGACAGATGGCTACACCTTC. Full variable domain (missing parts from reference TRBV7-9 and TRBJ1-2): DTGVSQNPRHKITKRGQNVTFRCDPISEHNRLYWYRQTLGQGPEFLTYFQNEAQLEKSRLLSDRFSAERPKGSFSTLEIQRTEQGDSAMYLCASSLARGGTDGYTFGSGTRLTVV.

The V call is TRBV4-1, the J call TRBJ1-2; the D gene is possibly TRBD1 (5 bases). The V and J ends lost 0 bases and 3 bases respectively, with 14 bases between them. The CDR3 loop spans 16 amino acids. Germline V gene sequence: CDR1 MGHRA, CDR2 YSYEKL. The CDR3 region is CASSQDADSGYYGYTF. The CDR3 DNA sequence: TGCGCCAGCAGCCAAGATGCTGACAGCGGTTACTATGGCTACACCTTC.

This clone occurred once. V is TRBV5-1 and J is TRBJ1-1, with D possibly matching TRBD1 (5 bases). This CDR3 spans 16 amino acids. V lost 2 bases and J lost 3, with 17 bases in between. Germline CDR1 reads SGHRS; CDR2 reads YFSETQ. The CDR3 DNA sequence: TGCGCCAGCAGCTTCGCTGACCCCCTCAGGGACACTGAAGCTTTCTTT. Amino acids: CASSFADPLRDTEAFF.

The rearrangement uses TRBV4-1 and TRBJ2-7; 8 positions match TRBD1. The V gene's germline CDR1 is MGHRA and CDR2 YSYEKL. The CDR3 consists of 16 residues. The trim removed 4 bases at V and 5 bases at J, leaving 13 bases unmatched. In nucleotides, the CDR3 is TGCGCCAGCAGCCTGGGCCGGACAGGGAGTAGGCACGAGCAGTACTTC. This translates into CASSLGRTGSRHEQYF.

The chain has TRBV27 and TRBJ2-4; D ambiguous. The V gene lost 3 bases and the J gene lost 0 bases, with 9 bases spanning the gap. The CDR3 loop spans 15 amino acids. CDR1 MNHEY and CDR2 SMNVEV come from the germline V gene (reference sequence). The CDR3 here is CASSFIGLAKNIQYF. The CDR3 DNA reads TGTGCCAGCAGTTTTATTGGTCTAGCCAAAAACATTCAGTACTTC.

This chain joins TRBV15 and TRBJ2-5, with 7 bases matching TRBD2. CDR3 length: 13 residues. The germline V gene has CDR1 LNHNV and CDR2 YYDKDF (reference sequence). The junction had 1 base not matched to a gene; V was cut back by 3 bases and J by 3 bases. The CDR3 is CATSSGGKETQYF. CDR3 coding DNA: TGTGCCACCAGCAGCGGGGGGAAAGAGACCCAGTACTTC.

The chain couples TRBV6-5 to TRBJ2-7, with 14 bases lining up with TRBD2. V lost 5 bases and J lost 7; bases outside the gene matches: 4. This CDR3 has 14 amino acids. Germline V CDR1 and CDR2: MNHEY, SVGAGI. The CDR3 protein is CASSGTSGSREQYF. DNA for the CDR3: TGTGCCAGCAGTGGGACTAGCGGGAGTAGAGAGCAGTACTTC.

The chain combines TRBV27 with TRBJ2-5; D gene uncertain. CDR1 is MNHEY, CDR2 SMNVEV, per germline (reference sequence). The CDR3 covers 16 residues. V lost 5 bases, J lost 5 bases, and 21 bases lay in between. As DNA, the CDR3 is TGTGCCAGCAGTCCCCCCGGGCACCCGGAGACGGAGACCCAGTACTTC. The encoded protein is CASSPPGHPETETQYF.

This clone came up a few times. The chain couples TRBV21-1 to TRBJ1-5; the table's D call TRBD1 went unverified against the DNA. TRBV21-1 is a known pseudogene. This CDR3 is built from 14 residues. CDR3 nucleotide sequence: TGTGCCAGCAGCAAAGCGGACGACAGGTTACCCCAGCATTTT. Protein product: CASSKADDRLPQHF.

The chain uses TRBV7-6 and TRBJ2-5; D is undetermined. The germline V and J ends were trimmed by 3 bases and 5 bases, with 13 bases remaining between them. The germline CDR1 and CDR2 sequences are SGHVS and FNYEAQ. The CDR3 consists of 14 residues. The CDR3 DNA reads as TGTGCCAGCAGCTTGGGCCGCGGTCGGGAGACCCAGTACTTC. It translates to CASSLGRGRETQYF.